This T cell receptor beta chain derives from a study of CD8 T cells in ankylosing spondylitis. On this clonotype itself: The antigen is undetermined.

For TCR beta, libraries came from quantitative 5'-RACE with molecular barcodes. TCRdb called the 5' RACE reads again in MiXCR, with one record for every CDR3 protein. The table has 500,000 to 550,000 distinct CDR3 sequences, roughly 12% seen once. General observations from the study: Earlier work had already found some motif variants in reactive arthritis synovial fluid and blood. In ankylosing spondylitis blood, a motif of roughly 8 highly homologous TCR beta variants appeared characteristic. Clones linked to disease were reported to show significant enrichment in matched ankylosing spondylitis synovial fluid.

Germline V gene data show CDR1 as SQVTM and CDR2 as ANQGSEA. The CDR3 loop spans 13 amino acids. Trimming took 4 bases from V and 7 from J; bases not matched to a gene: 6. The sample consisted of blood, either unsorted or a sorted T cell fraction (not recorded which). This chain joins TRBV29-1 and TRBJ2-1; 8 bases agree with TRBD2. This clonotype originated in a male donor with ankylosing spondylitis. In nucleotides, the CDR3 is TGCAGCGTTGCAGCGGGAGCGGGGAATGAGCAGTTCTTC. Its protein product is CSVAAGAGNEQFF.